What follows are 24 T cell receptor beta chains derived from one specimen sequenced in a study of blood T cell repertoires in COVID-19. Sequenced by immunoSEQ multiplex PCR; TCRdb stores in-frame clones only, minus some. The top ten hold roughly 10% of the sample, which has 100,000 to 150,000 clones, more than 75% seen once. Sequenced material: peripheral blood. The receptors were sampled from a woman aged 70 to 79 with COVID-19, enrolled during active disease.

The chain carries TRBV3-1 (or the pseudogene TRBV3-2) and TRBJ2-7; D might be TRBD2 (5 bases). Per the germline V gene, CDR1 is LGHDT and CDR2 is YNNKEL (reference sequence). V was trimmed by 5 bases and J by 8 bases, leaving 13 bases between them. The CDR3 spans 12 residues. Here the CDR3 DNA reads TGTGCCAGCAGCTCGAGGGATCCGAAGCAGTACTTC. Residues: CASSSRDPKQYF.

The chain links TRBV6-1 to TRBJ1-2; 7 nucleotides line up with TRBD1. In germline, CDR1 is MNHNS, CDR2 SASEGT. J was trimmed by 4 bases and V by 0 bases; bases with no gene match: 11. The CDR3 totals 17 residues. For the CDR3, the DNA is TGTGCCAGCAGTGAAGCGCTCTCTGTCGGACAGGTCTATGGCTACACCTTC. This gives the protein CASSEALSVGQVYGYTF.

This chain links TRBV5-1 with TRBJ1-1; 9 nucleotides match TRBD1. The germline V gene encodes CDR1 SGHRS and CDR2 YFSETQ. CDR3 length equals 17 residues. Trimming at V came to 0 bases and at J to 5 bases, leaving 11 bases not matched to a gene. CDR3 sequence reads: CASSLVQGAPGATEAFF. The CDR3 nucleotides are TGCGCCAGCAGCTTGGTACAGGGGGCGCCGGGGGCTACTGAAGCTTTCTTT. The complete variable domain, with remaining parts taken from reference TRBV5-1 and TRBJ1-1, reads KAGVTQTPRYLIKTRGQQVTLSCSPISGHRSVSWYQQTPGQGLQFLFEYFSETQRNKGNFPGRFSGRQFSNSRSEMNVSTLELGDSALYLCASSLVQGAPGATEAFFGQGTRLTVV.

The rearrangement uses TRBV6-2 or TRBV6-3 and TRBJ2-4; possible D gene TRBD2, 5 bases. Germline values: CDR1 MNHEY, CDR2 SVGEGT. The CDR3 loop spans 14 amino acids. Trimming stripped 0 bases from V and 9 bases from J, with 12 bases between. For the CDR3, the DNA is TGTGCCAGCAGTTACTCTCCGGGGAATATCATTCAGTACTTC. This gives the protein CASSYSPGNIIQYF.

This chain joins TRBV5-5 and TRBJ2-1; 11 nucleotides align to TRBD1. J lost 7 bases, V lost 4 bases, and 1 base had no gene match. There are 13 residues in the CDR3. The V gene's germline CDR1 is SGHKS and CDR2 YYEKEE (reference sequence). CDR3 protein: CASSGQGANEQFF. CDR3 nucleotides: TGTGCCAGCAGCGGACAGGGGGCGAATGAGCAGTTCTTC.

This clone was seen once. The CDR3 protein is CASSLRENTEAFF. The DNA for the CDR3 is TGTGCCAGCAGTTTACGGGAGAACACTGAAGCTTTCTTT. The rearrangement uses TRBV27 and TRBJ1-1; D is undetermined. This CDR3 has 13 residues. CDR1 is MNHEY and CDR2 is SMNVEV in the germline V gene (reference sequence). Trimming shortened V by 2 bases and J by 1 base, and 5 bases separated the two germline ends.

This clone was seen only once. This chain joins TRBV5-6 and TRBJ2-2; possible D gene TRBD1, 6 bases. Germline CDR1 reads SGHDT; CDR2 reads YYEEEE. CDR3 length: 16 residues. Trimming stripped 0 bases from V and 4 bases from J, with 13 bases between. This CDR3 reads CASSLAKQGRTGELFF. DNA of the CDR3: TGTGCCAGCAGCTTGGCCAAACAGGGTCGCACCGGGGAGCTGTTTTTT.

The genes are TRBV5-6 and TRBJ2-1, with D uncertain. Germline V lookup: CDR1 SGHDT, CDR2 YYEEEE. The ends were cut back, 3 bases at V and 9 bases at J, with 7 bases in the middle. This CDR3 has 11 residues. In DNA, the CDR3 is TGTGCCAGCAGCTATGGGCCTGAGCAGTTCTTC. It is translated as CASSYGPEQFF.

J is TRBJ1-1 and V is TRBV11-2, with D perhaps TRBD1 (6 bases). The CDR3 spans 14 residues. Deletions cut 3 bases from V and 1 base from J, with 9 bases between. CDR1 is SGHAT and CDR2 is FQNNGV in the germline V gene. CDR3 region: CASSFGRGNTEAFF. CDR3 bases: TGTGCCAGCAGCTTCGGCAGGGGGAACACTGAAGCTTTCTTT.

A word on this clone: A read error may produce the germline difference seen at one junction end. This sequence joins TRBV7-7 and TRBJ2-1; D perhaps matches TRBD2 (6 bases). Germline V gene data show CDR1 as SSHAT and CDR2 as FNYEAQ (reference sequence). The CDR3 is 15 residues long. The CDR3 nucleotides are TGTGCTAGCAGCTTAAGTGGGGGGTCCTACAATGAGCAGTTCTTC. Amino acid sequence: CASSLSGGSYNEQFF. The whole variable domain, filled in from reference TRBV7-7 and TRBJ2-1, reads GAGVSQSPRYKVTKRGQDVTLRCDPISSHATLYWYQQALGQGPEFLTYFNYEAQPDKSGLPSDRFSAERPEGSISTLTIQRTEQRDSAMYRCASSLSGGSYNEQFFGPGTRLTVL.

A single count supports this clone. J is TRBJ2-3 and V is TRBV18, with 7 positions matching TRBD1. The CDR3 totals 15 residues. CDR1 KGHSH and CDR2 LQKENI come from the germline V gene. J lost 6 bases, V lost 5 bases, and 11 bases had no gene match. The CDR3 spells CASSLVAGGVDTQYF. In DNA form, the CDR3 reads TGTGCCAGCTCATTGGTGGCAGGGGGAGTTGATACGCAGTATTTT.

The rearrangement uses TRBV5-1 and TRBJ1-1; TRBD1 matches 7 bases. CDR3 length equals 15 residues. With V trimmed by 1 base and J by 0 bases, 3 bases remained unmatched. Germline-derived CDR1 and CDR2 are SGHRS and YFSETQ. The CDR3 sequence is CASSLLGGLNTEAFF. CDR3 nucleotide sequence: TGCGCCAGCAGCTTGTTAGGGGGCTTGAACACTGAAGCTTTCTTT.

Note on this clone: One end of the junction varies from germline; a read error may be responsible. The rearrangement uses TRBV12-3 or TRBV12-4 and TRBJ2-1; D not resolved. CDR3 length equals 11 residues. The CDR3: CTSSLTWEQFF. The CDR3 DNA is TGTACCAGCAGCCTGACTTGGGAGCAGTTCTTC.

V usage is TRBV6-4 and J usage is TRBJ1-2, with D tentatively TRBD1 (6 bases). V dropped 4 bases and J dropped 0 bases, with 12 bases sitting between them. Germline-derived CDR1 and CDR2 are MRHNA and SNTAGT. CDR3 length: 15 residues. CDR3 region: CASSATGFANYGYTF. Written as DNA, the CDR3 is TGTGCCAGCAGTGCCACAGGGTTCGCTAACTATGGCTACACCTTC.

This clone was seen once. The rearrangement joins TRBV7-3 to TRBJ2-3; perhaps TRBD2 as D (6 bases). CDR1 and CDR2 from the germline V gene are SGHTA and FQGTGA. This CDR3 comprises 17 residues. V shed 2 bases and J shed 2 bases, with 17 bases lying between them. This CDR3 reads CASSLGAAGTSTDTQYF. In nucleotides, the CDR3 is TGTGCCAGCAGCTTAGGAGCGGCAGGGACTTCCACAGATACGCAGTATTTT.

The genes are TRBV7-2 and TRBJ2-1, with no clear D. V shed 0 bases and J shed 0 bases, with 12 bases lying between them. Germline lookup yields CDR1 SGHTA and CDR2 FQGNSA. The CDR3 runs 17 residues. CDR3 residues: CASSLAPPTSSYNEQFF. DNA of the CDR3: TGTGCCAGCAGCTTAGCCCCACCGACAAGCTCCTACAATGAGCAGTTCTTC.

The rearrangement uses TRBV30 and TRBJ1-5, with TRBD1 identical over 12 bases. V was clipped by 0 bases and J by 6 bases; unmatched bases: 6. Germline lookup yields CDR1 GTSNPN and CDR2 SVGIG (reference sequence). The CDR3 is 16 amino acids. The CDR3 nucleotides are TGTGCCTGGAGTGTGGGGACAGGGGGCGCGGGTCAGCCCCAGCATTTT. This gives the protein CAWSVGTGGAGQPQHF. The variable domain in full, completed from reference TRBV30 and TRBJ1-5, reads SQTIHQWPATLVQPVGSPLSLECTVEGTSNPNLYWYRQAAGRGLQLLFYSVGIGQISSEVPQNLSASRPQDRQFILSSKKLLLSDSGFYLCAWSVGTGGAGQPQHFGDGTRLSIL.

The CDR3 DNA follows: TGTGCCAGCATCGAGCTAAACTATGGCTACACCTTC. It translates to CASIELNYGYTF. V and J are TRBV28 and TRBJ1-2, with no clear D. This CDR3 comprises 12 residues. Per germline, CDR1 MDHEN and CDR2 SYDVKM. The V end was cut by 7 bases, the J end by 2 bases, with 8 bases between.

This chain connects TRBV19 to TRBJ2-6; 8 positions match TRBD2. The CDR3 extends over 16 amino acids. With V trimmed by 1 base and J by 1 base, 0 bases remained unmatched. The V gene's germline CDR1 is LNHDA and CDR2 SQIVND (reference sequence). The CDR3 sequence: CASSIAGGSGANVLTF. In DNA, the CDR3 is TGTGCCAGTAGTATAGCGGGGGGGTCTGGGGCCAACGTCCTGACTTTC.

This chain joins TRBV6-5 and TRBJ1-1; perhaps TRBD1 as D (5 bases). In germline, CDR1 is MNHEY, CDR2 SVGAGI. CDR3 length: 14 residues. V shed 5 bases and J shed 3 bases, with 13 bases lying between them. For the CDR3, the DNA is TGTGCCAGCAGTCGGAAACCCAGGGACACTGAAGCTTTCTTT. Translated: CASSRKPRDTEAFF.

The chain combines TRBV11-2 with TRBJ2-1; 10 bases match TRBD2. The germline V gene has CDR1 SGHAT and CDR2 FQNNGV. The ends lost 6 bases at V and 4 bases at J; junction bases unmatched: 9. The CDR3 consists of 16 residues. Written as DNA, the CDR3 is TGTGCCAGCAGGCCAGCTGGGACTAGCGCTTACAATGAGCAGTTCTTC. Translation gives CASRPAGTSAYNEQFF.

The J gene is TRBJ2-3, the V gene TRBV11-3, with 8 positions matching TRBD1. The CDR3 extends over 16 amino acids. The junction had 10 bases not matched to a gene; V was cut back by 5 bases and J by 3 bases. The V gene's germline CDR1 is SGHNT and CDR2 YENEEA. CDR3 sequence (DNA): TGTGCCAGCAGCCCAAGACAGGGGTCGAAAACAGATACGCAGTATTTT. This gives the protein CASSPRQGSKTDTQYF. Drawing the rest from reference TRBV11-3 and TRBJ2-3, the complete variable domain is EAGVVQSPRYKIIEKKQPVAFWCNPISGHNTLYWYLQNLGQGPELLIRYENEEAVDDSQLPKDRFSAERLKGVDSTLKIQPAELGDSAVYLCASSPRQGSKTDTQYFGPGTRLTVL.

This rearrangement joins TRBV18 to TRBJ1-4; D is undetermined. CDR1 is KGHSH, CDR2 LQKENI, per germline. CDR3 length: 16 residues. V lost 3 bases to trimming and J lost 0 bases, with 11 bases between them. CDR3 region: CASSPRVGATNEKLFF. CDR3 coding DNA: TGTGCCAGCTCACCCAGAGTAGGAGCAACTAATGAAAAACTGTTTTTT.

The V and J genes are TRBV6-1 and TRBJ2-2; no firm D call. Between the trimmed V and J ends, which lost 3 bases and 2 bases, there was a span of 16 bases. The CDR3 length is 17 residues. Germline CDR1 and CDR2: MNHNS and SASEGT. The CDR3 region is CASSDSVGNPNTGELFF. Here the CDR3 DNA reads TGTGCCAGCAGTGATTCGGTCGGTAACCCCAACACCGGGGAGCTGTTTTTT.